The 10 T cell receptor beta chains below were found in one sample sequenced in a study of spatial heterogeneity in lung cancer. TCRdb processed the 5' RACE reads anew with MiXCR; each CDR3 protein has one entry. The sample lists thousands of distinct CDR3 sequences, roughly 6.4% occurring once. Time point denoted: sample taken at primary tumor resection. From tumor, nontumor lung or frozen PBMC, whole RNA was taken unsorted for sequencing. The sequences come from PBMCs, collected at surgery. These receptors were obtained from a male donor with early-stage non-small cell lung cancer.

This clonotype was detected ten times or more. The library was designed around alpha chains, so this beta chain is a stray read whose abundance carries little weight. The gene calls are TRBV6-1 and TRBJ2-7; D is perhaps TRBD1 (6 bases). The CDR3 contains 13 residues. V lost 4 bases and J 2 bases, leaving 9 bases between the germline ends. Germline values: CDR1 MNHNS, CDR2 SASEGT. The CDR3 region is CASSGDIAYEQYV. CDR3 nucleotides: TGTGCCAGCAGTGGGGACATAGCCTACGAGCAGTACGTC.

Concerning this clonotype itself: This beta chain came through as a stray read in a library set up for alpha chains, and its size says little. V and J are TRBV6-1 and TRBJ1-2; D is unresolved. Germline V gene sequence: CDR1 MNHNS, CDR2 SASEGT. The CDR3 sequence is 13 residues long. Deletions cut 1 base from V and 8 bases from J, with 11 bases between. CDR3 protein: CASSEVSSRGYTF. CDR3 nucleotides: TGTGCCAGCAGTGAAGTATCATCACGCGGCTACACCTTC.

This clonotype was seen repeatedly, ten times or more. This beta chain is a stray read from a library made for alpha chains; its abundance is not meaningful. The chain is built from TRBV6-6 and TRBJ1-3; no definite D call. The CDR3 loop spans 13 amino acids. The V gene's germline CDR1 is MNHNY and CDR2 SVGAGI (reference sequence). V gave up 2 bases and J gave up 2 bases, with 4 bases separating them. This CDR3 is CASSYLAGNTIYF. DNA of the CDR3: TGTGCCAGCAGTTACCTCGCTGGAAACACCATATATTTT.

This clonotype was recorded at least ten times. Within a library made for alpha chains, this beta chain is off target, and its count is uninformative. The V and J genes are TRBV30 and TRBJ1-1; D is unclear. V lost 3 bases and J lost 0, with 8 bases in between. Germline CDR1 GTSNPN, CDR2 SVGIG (reference sequence). This CDR3 is 13 amino acids long. The CDR3 reads CAWRVEVNTEAFF. The CDR3 coding sequence is TGTGCCTGGAGGGTCGAGGTGAACACTGAAGCTTTCTTT. Drawing the rest from reference TRBV30 and TRBJ1-1, the complete variable domain is SQTIHQWPATLVQPVGSPLSLECTVEGTSNPNLYWYRQAAGRGLQLLFYSVGIGQISSEVPQNLSASRPQDRQFILSSKKLLLSDSGFYLCAWRVEVNTEAFFGQGTRLTVV.

Many counts were recorded for this clonotype. This beta chain lies outside the target of a library built for alpha chains; its clone size means little. The rearrangement joins TRBV28 to TRBJ2-7, with 12 nucleotides matching TRBD2. This CDR3 contains 17 residues. V lost 5 bases and J lost 2; bases outside the gene matches: 10. Germline-derived CDR1 and CDR2 are MDHEN and SYDVKM. In DNA, the CDR3 is TGTGCCAGCAGTCCCCCCGGACTAGCGGGGATGGCCTACGAGCAGTACTTC. Residues: CASSPPGLAGMAYEQYF.

This clonotype was counted at least ten times. This beta chain came through as a stray read in a library set up for alpha chains, and its size says little. The gene calls are TRBV11-3 and TRBJ2-3; no definite D call. The CDR3 has 15 amino acids. Germline V gene sequence: CDR1 SGHNT, CDR2 YENEEA. The V end lost 0 bases, the J end lost 7 bases, and 14 bases lay between the germline ends. The chain's CDR3 is CASSLDLDRAHTQYF. In DNA, the CDR3 is TGTGCCAGCAGCTTAGATCTGGACCGTGCCCATACGCAGTATTTT.

In this sample, this clonotype turned up many times. In a library made to pick up alpha chains, this beta chain is a stray read with a size that means little. V and J are TRBV11-2 and TRBJ1-2; 7 bases match TRBD1. Germline V gene data show CDR1 as SGHAT and CDR2 as FQNNGV. V lost 7 bases and J lost 8; bases outside the gene matches: 16. The CDR3 totals 15 residues. CDR3 amino acids: CASNDRGQSRRGYTF. CDR3 nucleotide sequence: TGTGCCAGCAACGATAGGGGACAGAGCCGTCGAGGCTACACCTTC.

This clonotype was seen at least ten times. This beta chain is an unintended read in a library built for alpha chains; its size means little. The rearrangement joins TRBV5-1 to TRBJ2-5, with 7 bases matching TRBD1. Germline CDR1 is SGHRS and CDR2 is YFSETQ. The ends lost 0 bases at V and 0 bases at J; junction bases unmatched: 2. The CDR3 has 15 residues. CDR3 amino acids: CASSLEGQYQETQYF. The CDR3 DNA reads as TGCGCCAGCAGCTTGGAGGGACAGTACCAAGAGACCCAGTACTTC.

This clonotype appeared many times. In a library made to pick up alpha chains, this beta chain is a stray read with a size that means little. The chain combines TRBV4-1 with TRBJ2-3, with 8 bases that match TRBD2. There are 17 residues in the CDR3. The germline V gene has CDR1 MGHRA and CDR2 YSYEKL. Trimming cost V 1 base and J 1 base; bases outside gene matches: 7. The CDR3 coding sequence is TGCGCCAGCAGCCAAGTTACTAGCGGTGGGGGCACAGATACGCAGTATTTT. Its translation is CASSQVTSGGGTDTQYF.

This clonotype was picked up many times. As an off-target read in a library built for alpha chains, this beta chain has a frequency of little significance. The chain is built from TRBV29-1 and TRBJ1-1; unclear D gene. CDR1 is SQVTM and CDR2 is ANQGSEA in the germline V gene. The V end lost 6 bases, the J end lost 8 bases, and 10 bases lay between the germline ends. The CDR3 is 10 amino acids. CDR3 bases: TGCAGCGTGGCGACCGGCGAAGCTTTCTTT. Its protein product is CSVATGEAFF.